Shown below are 22 T cell receptor beta chains from a single sample sequenced in a study of prognosis after radiotherapy for stage I lung cancer. Two-round multiplex PCR amplified TCR beta CDR3 from genomic DNA. Every TRBV and TRBJ gene had its own specific primer in first-round PCR. TCRdb re-derived calls from the multiplex PCR reads in MiXCR, one entry per CDR3 protein. The sample lists approximately 51,000 distinct CDR3 sequences, less than 35% seen once, with under 9.5% in the top ten. Sequencing used PBMCs, obtained before or after stereotactic body radiation therapy (not recorded which). The origin of the receptors is a donor at least 50 years old with non-small cell lung cancer.

About this clonotype itself: Since a far larger clone is one base different, this is likely a read error. The chain joins TRBV6-1 to TRBJ2-6; D remains ambiguous. From germline, CDR1 is MNHNS and CDR2 SASEGT. The CDR3 is 14 amino acids. The ends were cut back, 7 bases at V and 6 bases at J, with 13 bases in the middle. The CDR3 DNA reads as TGTGCCAGCAACGCTCAGATTCTGGCCAACGTCCTGACTTTC. Translation gives CASNAQILANVLTF.

This chain joins TRBV9 and TRBJ1-2; 8 positions agree with TRBD1. CDR1 and CDR2 (germline): SGDLS, YYNGEE. The CDR3 consists of 14 residues. The V and J ends lost 5 bases and 6 bases, in that order; junction bases with no gene match: 9. The CDR3 sequence: CASRSQGAIHGYTF. In DNA form, the CDR3 reads TGTGCCAGCAGGAGTCAGGGGGCTATACATGGCTACACCTTC.

This clonotype was detected many times. V and J are TRBV12-3 or TRBV12-4 and TRBJ2-1; the match to TRBD2 covers 8 bases. CDR3 length: 17 amino acids. The J segment lost 3 bases and the V segment lost 10 bases, leaving 17 bases of the junction unmatched. The CDR3 DNA is TGTGCCACCAAACCGGGACTAGTGAGCGGGCTCTACAATGAGCAGTTCTTC. Residues: CATKPGLVSGLYNEQFF.

This clonotype was seen ten or more times. CDR3 coding DNA: TGTGCCAGCACAAACCCCAAACAGGGCGCCTATGGCTACACCTTC. It is translated as CASTNPKQGAYGYTF. V gene TRBV27 combines with J gene TRBJ1-2; TRBD1 is a possible D gene (6 bases). V was clipped by 7 bases and J by 4 bases, with 19 bases between them. CDR3 length equals 15 residues. The germline V gene encodes CDR1 MNHEY and CDR2 SMNVEV (reference sequence).

This chain joins TRBV11-3 and TRBJ2-1; TRBD2 aligns across 8 bases. Germline CDR1 SGHNT, CDR2 YENEEA. The V gene end was trimmed by 4 bases and the J gene end by 9 bases; junction bases not matched to a gene: 8. There are 14 residues in the CDR3. In nucleotides, the CDR3 is TGTGCCAGCAGCTCTAGCGGGCCCACGGGTGAGCAGTTCTTC. Protein product: CASSSSGPTGEQFF.

Note on this clonotype: With a much larger clone just one base away, this may be a read error. The V gene is TRBV18, the J gene TRBJ2-1; possible D gene TRBD2, 6 bases. Germline CDR1 KGHSH, CDR2 LQKENI. Trimming cost V 3 bases and J 7 bases, with 16 bases left between them. The CDR3 length is 15 residues. For the CDR3, the DNA is TGTGCCAGCTCACCGCTATCGGGAGTGATGAATGAGCAGTTCTTC. It codes for CASSPLSGVMNEQFF.

This clonotype has ten or more counts. V gene TRBV6-2 or TRBV6-3 combines with J gene TRBJ2-1; the match to TRBD2 covers 9 bases. Germline V gene lookup returns CDR1 MNHEY and CDR2 SVGEGT. The CDR3 length is 15 residues. Trimming cost V 5 bases and J 0 bases; bases outside gene matches: 2. The CDR3 spells CASSQTSGSYNEQFF. The CDR3 DNA is TGTGCCAGCAGTCAGACTAGCGGCTCCTACAATGAGCAGTTCTTC.

This clonotype was seen repeatedly, ten times or more. The chain links TRBV28 to TRBJ2-7; 10 bases map to TRBD2. CDR1 and CDR2 (germline): MDHEN, SYDVKM. The J segment lost 3 bases and the V segment lost 3 bases, leaving 5 bases of the junction unmatched. The length of the CDR3 is 15 residues. The DNA for the CDR3 is TGTGCCAGCAGTTTTCCGGGACTAGCGAACTACGAGCAGTACTTC. This encodes CASSFPGLANYEQYF. Using reference TRBV28 and TRBJ2-7 for the parts outside the CDR3, the full variable domain is DVKVTQSSRYLVKRTGEKVFLECVQDMDHENMFWYRQDPGLGLRLIYFSYDVKMKEKGDIPEGYSVSREKKERFSLILESASTNQTSMYLCASSFPGLANYEQYFGPGTRLTVT.

This clonotype has ten or more counts. V gene TRBV12-3 or TRBV12-4 combines with J gene TRBJ2-3; possible D gene TRBD1, 7 bases. Trimming left V 2 bases short and J 4 bases short, with 10 bases between. This CDR3 comprises 14 residues. Here the CDR3 reads CASSLSRGADTQYF. The CDR3 coding sequence is TGTGCCAGCAGTTTAAGCAGGGGGGCAGATACGCAGTATTTT.

This chain uses TRBV20-1 with TRBJ2-3; D tentatively reads TRBD1 or TRBD2 (5 bases each). The germline CDR1 and CDR2 sequences are DFQATT and SNEGSKA (reference sequence). CDR3 length equals 13 residues. V shed 6 bases and J shed 6 bases, with 16 bases lying between them. CDR3 loop: CSASLRGEDTQYF. For the CDR3, the DNA is TGCAGTGCAAGCTTAAGGGGAGAGGATACGCAGTATTTT.

Comments on this clonotype: Being one base from a much bigger clone, this may be a read error. Because the CDR3 is missing its conserved closing phenylalanine or tryptophan, this is likely a read error. The chain has TRBV6-2 or TRBV6-3 and TRBJ2-1; 16 bases match TRBD2. The CDR3 is 16 amino acids. Germline V lookup: CDR1 MNHEY, CDR2 SVGEGT. V was clipped by 4 bases and J by 10 bases; unmatched bases: 7. CDR3 amino acids: CASSWGTSGRAREQFL. The CDR3 region has the DNA TGTGCCAGCAGTTGGGGGACTAGCGGGAGGGCCAGGGAGCAGTTCTTA.

About this clonotype: This may be a read error: a much more frequent sequence differs by one nucleotide. The rearrangement joins TRBV18 to TRBJ2-2, with TRBD1 matching over 9 bases. V trimming: 4 bases; J trimming: 0 bases; junction bases outside the gene matches: 6. There are 17 residues in the CDR3. CDR1 is KGHSH, CDR2 LQKENI, per germline. The CDR3 DNA follows: TGTGCCAGCTCACAGAGGGACAGGGCCGCGAACACCGGGGAGCTGTTTTTT. The encoded protein is CASSQRDRAANTGELFF. The variable domain in full, completed from reference TRBV18 and TRBJ2-2, reads NAGVMQNPRHLVRRRGQEARLRCSPMKGHSHVYWYRQLPEEGLKFMVYLQKENIIDESGMPKERFSAEFPKEGPSILRIQQVVRGDSAAYFCASSQRDRAANTGELFFGEGSRLTVL.

This clonotype was recorded many times. The rearrangement uses TRBV20-1 and TRBJ1-6; D is unclear. CDR1 is DFQATT and CDR2 is SNEGSKA in the germline V gene (reference sequence). CDR3 size: 13 residues. The V gene lost 3 bases and the J gene lost 8 bases, with 11 bases spanning the gap. The CDR3 DNA sequence: TGCAGTGCTAGTTTGGAAGGCGATTCACCCCTCCACTTT. Amino acid sequence: CSASLEGDSPLHF.

A note on this clonotype: A far larger clone is only one base removed, so a read error is likely. CDR3 region: CASSPRLAGDDTQYF. The CDR3 nucleotides read TGTGCCAGCAGTCCCAGACTAGCGGGCGACGATACGCAGTATTTT. The V call is TRBV6-2 or TRBV6-3, the J call TRBJ2-3; 10 bases fit TRBD2. Germline V gives CDR1 MNHEY, CDR2 SVGEGT. The CDR3 is 15 amino acids. With V trimmed by 5 bases and J by 6 bases, 8 bases remained unmatched.

In the case of this clonotype: A far larger clone is just one base off, so this is likely a read error. The rearrangement uses TRBV6-5 and TRBJ2-6; D call uncertain. Germline loops: CDR1 MNHEY, CDR2 SVGAGI. The CDR3 spans 18 residues. The CDR3 bases are TGTGCCAGCAGTGACTCGGTAGGGTGGCCCTCTGGGGCCAACGTCCTGACTTTC. Its translation: CASSDSVGWPSGANVLTF.

Notes on this clonotype: This could be a read error, since a much larger clone is one nucleotide away. The chain couples TRBV30 to TRBJ2-1; no firm D call. Per germline, CDR1 GTSNPN and CDR2 SVGIG (reference sequence). The CDR3 totals 12 residues. With 3 bases removed from V and 2 bases from J, the gap between germline ends came to 5 bases. The CDR3 nucleotides read TGTGCCTGGAGAGACCCCTACAATGAGCAGTTCTTC. Its translation is CAWRDPYNEQFF.

There are a few counts of this clonotype. Since no conserved phenylalanine or tryptophan closes the CDR3, a read error is the likely cause. The chain carries TRBV6-4 and TRBJ1-1; D ambiguous. This CDR3 is 13 amino acids long. The germline V gene encodes CDR1 MRHNA and CDR2 SNTAGT. V lost 5 bases, J lost 5 bases, and 12 bases lay in between. The CDR3 protein is CASSLEMGTEAFS. For the CDR3, the DNA is TGTGCCAGCAGTCTAGAGATGGGGACTGAAGCTTTCTCT.

Note on this clonotype: Sequence at one end of the junction differs from germline and may be a read error. V gene TRBV6-1 combines with J gene TRBJ2-2, with a tentative D call TRBD2 (5 bases). The CDR3 extends over 15 amino acids. Germline V gives CDR1 MNHNS, CDR2 SASEGT. The CDR3 DNA sequence: TGTGCCAGCAGTGATGTAGCAGCGAACACCGGGGAGCCGTTTTTT. This translates into CASSDVAANTGEPFF.

A note on this clonotype: A junction boundary mismatches the germline segment, possibly from a read error. The CDR3 spells CASIYPFSGLAGGISYNEQFF. In nucleotides, the CDR3 is TGTGCCAGCATTTACCCATTTTCGGGACTAGCGGGAGGAATATCTTACAATGAGCAGTTCTTC. The chain links TRBV6-5 to TRBJ2-1, with 15 bases lining up with TRBD2. The germline V gene has CDR1 MNHEY and CDR2 SVGAGI. This CDR3 has 21 amino acids.

This clonotype was seen many times. The rearrangement joins TRBV28 to TRBJ1-2; D not resolved. Trimming removed 6 bases at V and 4 bases at J, with 18 bases between. Germline values: CDR1 MDHEN, CDR2 SYDVKM. The CDR3 consists of 15 residues. The CDR3 loop is CASSSYPETVYGYTF. In nucleotides, the CDR3 is TGTGCCAGCAGCTCTTACCCCGAGACGGTCTATGGCTACACCTTC.

This clonotype was counted ten times or more. The rearrangement joins TRBV4-3 to TRBJ1-1, with D possibly matching TRBD1 (5 bases). The V gene lost 4 bases and the J gene lost 4 bases, with 13 bases spanning the gap. Germline CDR1 LGHNA, CDR2 YSLEER. This CDR3 is 14 amino acids long. The CDR3 coding sequence is TGCGCCAGCAGCCCACTGGGGCCTTTCACTGAAGCTTTCTTT. This translates into CASSPLGPFTEAFF.

As regards this clonotype: This clone may be a read error of a much larger clone one base away. The chain is built from TRBV5-1 and TRBJ1-1; D not resolved. V shed 0 bases and J shed 6 bases, with 12 bases lying between them. Per the germline V gene, CDR1 is SGHRS and CDR2 is YFSETQ. CDR3 size: 14 residues. CDR3 nucleotides: TGCGCCAGCAGCTTGGAACTGGGCAACGCTGAAGCTTTCTTT. Translated, it gives CASSLELGNAEAFF.